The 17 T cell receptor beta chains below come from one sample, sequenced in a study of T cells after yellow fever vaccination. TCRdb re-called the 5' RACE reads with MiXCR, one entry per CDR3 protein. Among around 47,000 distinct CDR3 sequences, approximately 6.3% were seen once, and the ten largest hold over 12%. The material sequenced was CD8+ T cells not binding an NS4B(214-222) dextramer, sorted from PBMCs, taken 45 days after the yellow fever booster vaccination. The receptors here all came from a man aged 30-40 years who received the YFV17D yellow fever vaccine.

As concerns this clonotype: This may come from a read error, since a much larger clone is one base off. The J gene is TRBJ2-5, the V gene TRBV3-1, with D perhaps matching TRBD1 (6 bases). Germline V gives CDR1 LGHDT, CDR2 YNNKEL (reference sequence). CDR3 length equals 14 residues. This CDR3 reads CVSTPTGNQETQYF. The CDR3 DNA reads TGTGTCAGCACCCCCACAGGGAACCAAGAGACCCAGTACTTC.

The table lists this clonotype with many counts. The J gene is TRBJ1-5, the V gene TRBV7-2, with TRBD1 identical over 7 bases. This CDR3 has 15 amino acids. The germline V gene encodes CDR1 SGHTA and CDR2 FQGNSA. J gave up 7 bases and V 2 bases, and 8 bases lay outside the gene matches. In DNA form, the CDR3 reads TGTGCCAGCAGCTTATCCAGACAGGGCGCGCAGCCCCAGCATTTT. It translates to CASSLSRQGAQPQHF.

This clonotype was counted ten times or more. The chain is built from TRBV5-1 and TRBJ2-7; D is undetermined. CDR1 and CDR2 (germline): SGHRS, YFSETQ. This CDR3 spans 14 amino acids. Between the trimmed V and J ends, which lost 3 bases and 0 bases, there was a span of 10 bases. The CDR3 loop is CASSWAGLSYEQYF. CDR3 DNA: TGCGCCAGCAGCTGGGCCGGGCTCTCCTACGAGCAGTACTTC. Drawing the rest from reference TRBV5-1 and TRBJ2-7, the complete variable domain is KAGVTQTPRYLIKTRGQQVTLSCSPISGHRSVSWYQQTPGQGLQFLFEYFSETQRNKGNFPGRFSGRQFSNSRSEMNVSTLELGDSALYLCASSWAGLSYEQYFGPGTRLTVT.

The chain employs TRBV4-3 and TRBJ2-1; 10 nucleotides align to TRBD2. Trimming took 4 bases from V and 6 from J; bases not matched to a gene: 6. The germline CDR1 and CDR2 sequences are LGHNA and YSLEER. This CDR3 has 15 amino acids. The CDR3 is CASSLVRTSGNEQFF. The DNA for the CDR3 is TGCGCCAGCAGCCTTGTTAGGACTAGCGGCAATGAGCAGTTCTTC.

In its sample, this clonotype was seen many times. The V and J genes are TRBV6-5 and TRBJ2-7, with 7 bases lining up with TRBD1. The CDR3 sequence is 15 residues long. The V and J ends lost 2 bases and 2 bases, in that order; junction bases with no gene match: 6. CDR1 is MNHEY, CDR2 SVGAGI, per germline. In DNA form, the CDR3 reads TGTGCCAGCAGTTACACCCAGACAGGGACCTACGAGCAGTACTTC. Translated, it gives CASSYTQTGTYEQYF.

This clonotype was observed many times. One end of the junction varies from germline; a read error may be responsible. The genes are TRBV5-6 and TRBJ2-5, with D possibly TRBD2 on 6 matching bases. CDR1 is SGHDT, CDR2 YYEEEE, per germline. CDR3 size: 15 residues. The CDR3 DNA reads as TGTGCCAGCAGCTTGGCCGGGGACTTCCAAGAGAGCCAGTACTTC. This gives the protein CASSLAGDFQESQYF.

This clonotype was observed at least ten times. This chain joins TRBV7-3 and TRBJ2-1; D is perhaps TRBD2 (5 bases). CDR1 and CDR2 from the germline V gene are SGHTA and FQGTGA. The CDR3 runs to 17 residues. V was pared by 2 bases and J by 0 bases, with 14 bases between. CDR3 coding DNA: TGTGCCAGCAGCTTATATAGCGCTACAAGCTCCTACAATGAGCAGTTCTTC. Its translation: CASSLYSATSSYNEQFF. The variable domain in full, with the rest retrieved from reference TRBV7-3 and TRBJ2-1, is GAGVSQTPSNKVTEKGKYVELRCDPISGHTALYWYRQSLGQGPEFLIYFQGTGAADDSGLPNDRFFAVRPEGSVSTLKIQRTERGDSAVYLCASSLYSATSSYNEQFFGPGTRLTVL.

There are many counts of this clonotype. CDR3 amino acids: CASSPWEGAKEGYTF. CDR3 in DNA: TGTGCCAGCAGTCCCTGGGAGGGGGCAAAGGAAGGCTACACCTTC. V gene TRBV6-1 combines with J gene TRBJ1-2; 7 positions match TRBD1. The CDR3 loop spans 15 amino acids. Germline assignment: CDR1 MNHNS and CDR2 SASEGT. The ends lost 5 bases at V and 8 bases at J; junction bases unmatched: 14.

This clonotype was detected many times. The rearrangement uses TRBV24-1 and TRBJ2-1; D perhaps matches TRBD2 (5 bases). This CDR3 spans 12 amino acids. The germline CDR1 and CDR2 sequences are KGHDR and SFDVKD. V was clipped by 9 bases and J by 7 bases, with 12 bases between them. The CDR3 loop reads CATSGTTNEQFF. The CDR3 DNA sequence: TGTGCCACCTCGGGAACCACAAATGAGCAGTTCTTC.

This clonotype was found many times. CDR3 in DNA: TGTGCCATCAGTGAGGGGGTATACGAGCAGTACTTC. Translating gives CAISEGVYEQYF. The chain joins TRBV10-3 to TRBJ2-7; D is unresolved. Looked up from germline, CDR1 is ENHRY and CDR2 is SYGVKD. CDR3 length: 12 amino acids. Trimming removed 2 bases from V and 4 bases from J, with 6 bases in between.

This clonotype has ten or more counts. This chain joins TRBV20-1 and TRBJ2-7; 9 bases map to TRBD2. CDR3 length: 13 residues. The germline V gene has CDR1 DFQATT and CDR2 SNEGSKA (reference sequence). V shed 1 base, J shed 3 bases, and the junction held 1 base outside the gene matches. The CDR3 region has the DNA TGCAGTGCTAGAGTAGCGGGGGTCTACGAGCAGTACTTC. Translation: CSARVAGVYEQYF.

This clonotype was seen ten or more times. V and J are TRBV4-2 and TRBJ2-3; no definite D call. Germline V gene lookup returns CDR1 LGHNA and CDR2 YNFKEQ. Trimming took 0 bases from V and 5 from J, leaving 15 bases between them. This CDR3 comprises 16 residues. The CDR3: CASSQESGLGQDTQYF. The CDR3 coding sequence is TGTGCCAGCAGCCAAGAATCGGGTCTAGGCCAAGATACGCAGTATTTT.

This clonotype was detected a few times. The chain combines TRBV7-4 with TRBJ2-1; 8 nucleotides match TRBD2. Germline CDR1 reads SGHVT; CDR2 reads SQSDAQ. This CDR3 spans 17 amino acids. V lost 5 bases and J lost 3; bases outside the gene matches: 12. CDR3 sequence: CASSTPQRELLYNEQFF. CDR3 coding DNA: TGTGCCAGCAGCACCCCTCAGCGGGAGCTCCTCTACAATGAGCAGTTCTTC.

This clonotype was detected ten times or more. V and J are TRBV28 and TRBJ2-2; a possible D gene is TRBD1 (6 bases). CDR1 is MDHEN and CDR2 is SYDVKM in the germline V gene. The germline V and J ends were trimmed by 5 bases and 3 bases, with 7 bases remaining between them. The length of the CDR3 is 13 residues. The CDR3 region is CASSPGDTGELFF. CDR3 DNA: TGTGCCAGCAGTCCAGGGGACACCGGGGAGCTGTTTTTT.

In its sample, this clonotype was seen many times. CDR3 sequence (DNA): TGTGCCAGCAGTTACGGCGGAGCATACAATGAGCAGTTCTTC. Translating it yields CASSYGGAYNEQFF. The chain employs TRBV6-5 and TRBJ2-1; D not certain. Germline lookup yields CDR1 MNHEY and CDR2 SVGAGI. Trimming took 2 bases from V and 4 from J, leaving 9 bases between them. The CDR3 spans 14 residues.

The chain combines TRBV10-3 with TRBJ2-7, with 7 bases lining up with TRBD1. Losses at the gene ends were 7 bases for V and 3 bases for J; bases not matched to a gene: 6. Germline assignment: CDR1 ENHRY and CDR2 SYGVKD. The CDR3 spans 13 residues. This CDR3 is CAINPGQNYEQYF. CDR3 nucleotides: TGTGCCATCAATCCGGGACAGAACTACGAGCAGTACTTC.

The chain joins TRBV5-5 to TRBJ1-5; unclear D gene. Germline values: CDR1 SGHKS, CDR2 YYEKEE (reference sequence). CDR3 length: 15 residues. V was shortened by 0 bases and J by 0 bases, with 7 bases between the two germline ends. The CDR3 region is CASSLGEVSNQPQHF. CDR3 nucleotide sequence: TGTGCCAGCAGCTTGGGGGAGGTTAGCAATCAGCCCCAGCATTTT.